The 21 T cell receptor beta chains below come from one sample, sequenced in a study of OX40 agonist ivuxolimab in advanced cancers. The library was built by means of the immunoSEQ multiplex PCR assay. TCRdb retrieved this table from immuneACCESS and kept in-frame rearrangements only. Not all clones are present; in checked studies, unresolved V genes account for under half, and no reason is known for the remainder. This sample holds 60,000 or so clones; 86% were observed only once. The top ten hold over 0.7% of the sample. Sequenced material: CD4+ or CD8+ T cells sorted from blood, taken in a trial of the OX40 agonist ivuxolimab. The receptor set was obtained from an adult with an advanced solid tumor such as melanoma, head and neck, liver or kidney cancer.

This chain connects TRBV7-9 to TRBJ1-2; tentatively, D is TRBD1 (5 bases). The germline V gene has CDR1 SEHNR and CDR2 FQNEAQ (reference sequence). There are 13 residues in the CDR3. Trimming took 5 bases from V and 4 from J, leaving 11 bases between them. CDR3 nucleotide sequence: TGTGCCAGCAGCCCGACAGAAGGCTATGGCTACACCTTC. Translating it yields CASSPTEGYGYTF.

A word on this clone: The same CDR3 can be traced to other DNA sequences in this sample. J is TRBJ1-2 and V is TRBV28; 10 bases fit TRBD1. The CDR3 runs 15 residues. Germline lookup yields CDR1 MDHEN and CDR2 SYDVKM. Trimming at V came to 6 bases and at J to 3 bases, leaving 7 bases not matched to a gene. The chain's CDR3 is CASSQDRGGDYGYTF. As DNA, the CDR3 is TGTGCCAGCAGCCAGGACAGGGGGGGTGACTATGGCTACACCTTC.

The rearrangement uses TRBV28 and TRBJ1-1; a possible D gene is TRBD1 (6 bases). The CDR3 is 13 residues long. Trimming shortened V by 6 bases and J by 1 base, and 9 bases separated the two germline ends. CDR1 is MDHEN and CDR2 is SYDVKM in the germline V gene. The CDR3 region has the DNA TGTGCCAGCAGGGACAGCCGGAACACTGAAGCTTTCTTT. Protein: CASRDSRNTEAFF.

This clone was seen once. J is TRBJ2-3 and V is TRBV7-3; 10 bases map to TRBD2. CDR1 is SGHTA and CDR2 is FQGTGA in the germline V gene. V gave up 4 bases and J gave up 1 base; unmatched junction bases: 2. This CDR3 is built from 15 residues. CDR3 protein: CASSSLAGGTDTQYF. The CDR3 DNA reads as TGTGCCAGCAGCTCCCTAGCGGGAGGCACAGATACGCAGTATTTT.

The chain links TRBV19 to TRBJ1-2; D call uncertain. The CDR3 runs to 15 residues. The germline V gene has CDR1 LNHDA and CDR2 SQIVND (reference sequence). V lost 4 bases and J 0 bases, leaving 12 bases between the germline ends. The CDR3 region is CASSTPGRANYGYTF. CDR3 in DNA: TGTGCCAGTAGTACCCCGGGCCGAGCTAACTATGGCTACACCTTC.

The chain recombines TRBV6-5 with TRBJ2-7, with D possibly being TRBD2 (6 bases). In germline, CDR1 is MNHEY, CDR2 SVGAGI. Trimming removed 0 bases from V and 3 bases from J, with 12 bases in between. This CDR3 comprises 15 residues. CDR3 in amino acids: CASSYSEEGNYEQYF. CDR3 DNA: TGTGCCAGCAGTTACTCGGAGGAGGGAAACTACGAGCAGTACTTC.

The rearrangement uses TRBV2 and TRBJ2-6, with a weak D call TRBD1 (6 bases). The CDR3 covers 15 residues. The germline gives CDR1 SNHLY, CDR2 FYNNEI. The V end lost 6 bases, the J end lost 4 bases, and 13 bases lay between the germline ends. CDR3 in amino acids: CASRPTGSGANVLTF. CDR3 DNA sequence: TGTGCCAGCAGACCCACAGGGTCAGGGGCCAACGTCCTGACTTTC.

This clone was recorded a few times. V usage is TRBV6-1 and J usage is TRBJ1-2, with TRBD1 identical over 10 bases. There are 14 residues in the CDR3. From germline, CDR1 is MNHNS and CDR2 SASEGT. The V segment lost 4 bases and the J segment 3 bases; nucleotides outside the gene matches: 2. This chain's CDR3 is CASSGQGAHYGYTF. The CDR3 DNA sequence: TGTGCCAGCAGTGGACAGGGGGCTCACTATGGCTACACCTTC.

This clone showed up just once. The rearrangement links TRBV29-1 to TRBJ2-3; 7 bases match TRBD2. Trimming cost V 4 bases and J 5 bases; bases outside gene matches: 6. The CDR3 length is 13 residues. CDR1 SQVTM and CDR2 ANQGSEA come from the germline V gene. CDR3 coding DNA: TGCAGCGTTGGGGCCAGCGGGGTAGATACGCAGTATTTT. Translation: CSVGASGVDTQYF.

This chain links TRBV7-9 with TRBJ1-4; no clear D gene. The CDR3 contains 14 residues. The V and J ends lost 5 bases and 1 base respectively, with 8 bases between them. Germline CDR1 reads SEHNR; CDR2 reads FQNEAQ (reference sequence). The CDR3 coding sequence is TGTGCCAGCAGCCTGACGGGAACTAATGAAAAACTGTTTTTT. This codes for CASSLTGTNEKLFF.

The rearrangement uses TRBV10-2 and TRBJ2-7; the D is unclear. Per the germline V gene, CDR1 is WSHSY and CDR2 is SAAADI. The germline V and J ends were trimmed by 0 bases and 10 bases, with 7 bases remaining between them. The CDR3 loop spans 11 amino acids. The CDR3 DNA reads TGCGCCAGCAGTGAGTCAAGGGTTCAGTACTTC. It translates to CASSESRVQYF.

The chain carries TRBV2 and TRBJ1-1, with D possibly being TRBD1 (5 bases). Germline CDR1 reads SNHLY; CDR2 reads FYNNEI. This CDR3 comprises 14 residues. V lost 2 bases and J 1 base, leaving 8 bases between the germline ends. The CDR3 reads CASSERRANTEAFF. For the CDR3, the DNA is TGTGCCAGCAGTGAACGCAGGGCGAACACTGAAGCTTTCTTT.

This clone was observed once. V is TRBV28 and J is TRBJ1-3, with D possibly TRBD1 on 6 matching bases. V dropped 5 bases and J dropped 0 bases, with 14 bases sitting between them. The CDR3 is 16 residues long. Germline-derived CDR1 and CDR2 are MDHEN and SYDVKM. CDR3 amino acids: CASSPADRTSGNTIYF. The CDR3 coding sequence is TGTGCCAGCAGTCCAGCAGACAGGACCTCTGGAAACACCATATATTTT.

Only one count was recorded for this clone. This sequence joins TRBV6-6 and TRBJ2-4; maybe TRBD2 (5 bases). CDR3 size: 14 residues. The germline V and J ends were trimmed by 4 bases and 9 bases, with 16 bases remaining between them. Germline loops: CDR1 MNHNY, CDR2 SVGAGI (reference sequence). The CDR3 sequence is CASSSAGREVIQYF. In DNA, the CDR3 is TGTGCCAGCAGTTCAGCTGGGAGAGAGGTCATTCAGTACTTC.

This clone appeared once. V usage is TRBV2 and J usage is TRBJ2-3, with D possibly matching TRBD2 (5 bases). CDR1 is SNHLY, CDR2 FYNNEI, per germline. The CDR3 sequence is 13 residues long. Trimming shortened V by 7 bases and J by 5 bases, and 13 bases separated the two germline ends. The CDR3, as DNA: TGTGCCAGCAAGCGGAGAGAGGGAGATACGCAGTATTTT. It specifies CASKRREGDTQYF.

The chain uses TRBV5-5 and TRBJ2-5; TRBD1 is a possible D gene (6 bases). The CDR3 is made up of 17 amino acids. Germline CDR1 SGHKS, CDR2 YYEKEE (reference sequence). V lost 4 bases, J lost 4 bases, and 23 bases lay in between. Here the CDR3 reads CASSRSLTQGSGETQYF. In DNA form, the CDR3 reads TGTGCCAGCAGCCGTTCTTTGACACAGGGATCAGGAGAGACCCAGTACTTC.

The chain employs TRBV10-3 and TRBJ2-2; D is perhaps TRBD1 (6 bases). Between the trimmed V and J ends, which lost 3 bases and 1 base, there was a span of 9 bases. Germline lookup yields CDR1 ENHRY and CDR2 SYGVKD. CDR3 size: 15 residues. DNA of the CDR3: TGTGCCATCAGTGATTCCAGGGGGAACACCGGGGAGCTGTTTTTT. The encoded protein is CAISDSRGNTGELFF.

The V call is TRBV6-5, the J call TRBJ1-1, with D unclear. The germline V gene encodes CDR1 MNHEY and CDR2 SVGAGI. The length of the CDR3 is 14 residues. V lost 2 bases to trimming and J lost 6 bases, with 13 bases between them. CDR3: CASSYEGFNAEAFF. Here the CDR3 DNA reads TGTGCCAGCAGTTACGAGGGTTTTAACGCTGAAGCTTTCTTT.

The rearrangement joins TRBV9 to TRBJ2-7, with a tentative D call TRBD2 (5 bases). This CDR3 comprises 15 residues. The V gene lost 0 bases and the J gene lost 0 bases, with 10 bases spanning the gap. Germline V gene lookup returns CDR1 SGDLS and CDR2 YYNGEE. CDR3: CASSVATEDSYEQYF. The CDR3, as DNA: TGTGCCAGCAGCGTAGCTACGGAGGACTCCTACGAGCAGTACTTC. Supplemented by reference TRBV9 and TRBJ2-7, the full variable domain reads DSGVTQTPKHLITATGQRVTLRCSPRSGDLSVYWYQQSLDQGLQFLIQYYNGEERAKGNILERFSAQQFPDLHSELNLSSLELGDSALYFCASSVATEDSYEQYFGPGTRLTVT.

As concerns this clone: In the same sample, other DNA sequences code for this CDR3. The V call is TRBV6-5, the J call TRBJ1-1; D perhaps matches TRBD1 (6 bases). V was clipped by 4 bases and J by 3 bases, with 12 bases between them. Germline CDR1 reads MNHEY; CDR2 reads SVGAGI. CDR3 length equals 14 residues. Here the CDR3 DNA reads TGTGCCAGCAGTTCGCCGACAGGATACACTGAAGCTTTCTTT. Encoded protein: CASSSPTGYTEAFF.

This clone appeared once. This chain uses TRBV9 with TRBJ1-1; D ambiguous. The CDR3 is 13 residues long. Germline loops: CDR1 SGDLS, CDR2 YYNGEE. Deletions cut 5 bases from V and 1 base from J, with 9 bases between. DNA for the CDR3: TGTGCCAGCAGACGACACCCGAACACTGAAGCTTTCTTT. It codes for CASRRHPNTEAFF. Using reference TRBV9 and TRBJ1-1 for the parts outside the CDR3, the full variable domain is DSGVTQTPKHLITATGQRVTLRCSPRSGDLSVYWYQQSLDQGLQFLIQYYNGEERAKGNILERFSAQQFPDLHSELNLSSLELGDSALYFCASRRHPNTEAFFGQGTRLTVV.